Shown below are 20 T cell receptor beta chains from a single sample sequenced in a study of memory CD4+ T cells and cytomegalovirus serostatus (dated by TCRdb to about 2019). A FACSAria II was used to sort memory CD4+ T cells, defined as single viable CD3+CD4+CD8-CD45RO+ cells. The library was obtained by the immunoSEQ multiplex PCR assay. TCRdb limited this immuneACCESS table to in-frame rearrangements with V and J called. A share of clones is missing; checked studies link under half to unresolved V genes, and the rest is unexplained. Across this sample there are about 82,000 clones, with 65% to 85% seen only once. Around 0.78% of the sample is taken by the ten largest. Sequencing used memory CD4+ T cells from blood. These receptors were obtained from an adult in good health and CMV-seronegative.

The V call is TRBV7-2, the J call TRBJ2-1, with D possibly TRBD2 on 7 matching bases. The CDR3 totals 15 residues. Germline V gene lookup returns CDR1 SGHTA and CDR2 FQGNSA. Trimming stripped 1 base from V and 8 bases from J, with 15 bases between. The CDR3 protein is CASSLDAGARDEQFF. The CDR3 nucleotides read TGTGCCAGCAGCTTAGATGCGGGGGCAAGAGATGAGCAGTTCTTC.

V is TRBV5-4 and J is TRBJ2-6; D is unresolved. The CDR3 runs to 14 residues. Germline V gene sequence: CDR1 SGHNT, CDR2 YYREEE (reference sequence). Trimming left V 0 bases short and J 2 bases short, with 3 bases between. The CDR3 nucleotides are TGTGCCAGCAGCTTGGGACCTGGGGCCAACGTCCTGACTTTC. Amino acid sequence: CASSLGPGANVLTF.

V usage is TRBV6-6 and J usage is TRBJ2-1; 11 bases match TRBD2. Germline V gene sequence: CDR1 MNHNY, CDR2 SVGAGI (reference sequence). J gave up 2 bases and V 5 bases, and 2 bases lay outside the gene matches. This CDR3 has 15 amino acids. The CDR3 DNA reads TGTGCCAGCAGTGAGACTAGCGGGGCCTACAATGAGCAGTTCTTC. Residues: CASSETSGAYNEQFF.

The CDR3 reads CASSYRPGQPQHF. The CDR3 DNA follows: TGTGCCAGCAGTTACAGACCGGGGCAGCCCCAGCATTTT. The V gene is TRBV6-5, the J gene TRBJ1-5; D unresolved. Germline CDR1 MNHEY, CDR2 SVGAGI. Trimming removed 2 bases at V and 7 bases at J, with 9 bases between. This CDR3 contains 13 residues.

This chain uses TRBV9 with TRBJ1-2; tentatively, D is TRBD1 (5 bases). V was trimmed by 6 bases and J by 2 bases, leaving 17 bases between them. Germline lookup yields CDR1 SGDLS and CDR2 YYNGEE. CDR3 length equals 15 residues. The CDR3 DNA sequence: TGTGCCAGCACCCCCGCCCCGGGGGGGAACTATGGCTACACCTTC. Its translation is CASTPAPGGNYGYTF.

This clone was seen only once. This chain's CDR3 is CASSGTGGGGNEKLFF. In DNA, the CDR3 is TGTGCCAGCAGCGGGACAGGGGGCGGTGGTAATGAAAAACTGTTTTTT. V gene TRBV28 combines with J gene TRBJ1-4; 12 bases line up with TRBD1. Germline CDR1 is MDHEN and CDR2 is SYDVKM. V lost 6 bases to trimming and J lost 4 bases; unmatched junction nucleotides: 6. The CDR3 is 16 amino acids.

J is TRBJ2-3 and V is TRBV2; D gene ambiguous. V was trimmed by 1 base and J by 7 bases, leaving 9 bases between them. Germline CDR1 and CDR2: SNHLY and FYNNEI. There are 13 residues in the CDR3. The CDR3 here is CASSEDLGYTQYF. The CDR3 DNA reads as TGTGCCAGCAGTGAAGACTTAGGGTATACGCAGTATTTT.

The table lists this clone with a count of one. The gene calls are TRBV2 and TRBJ1-1, with D unresolved. The CDR3 covers 15 residues. The V gene's germline CDR1 is SNHLY and CDR2 FYNNEI. The V end was cut by 6 bases, the J end by 0 bases, with 14 bases between. CDR3 amino acids: CASSPSRRLNTEAFF. In DNA, the CDR3 is TGTGCCAGCAGCCCGAGCAGGAGACTGAACACTGAAGCTTTCTTT.

The chain recombines TRBV12-5 with TRBJ1-2, with TRBD1 as a possible D gene (5 bases). The V and J ends lost 0 bases and 4 bases respectively, with 12 bases between them. The CDR3 runs 15 residues. In germline, CDR1 is LGHNT, CDR2 FRNRAP. The CDR3 coding sequence is TGTGCTAGTGGTTTGGTAAGGGGCGAGACCTATGGCTACACCTTC. The encoded protein is CASGLVRGETYGYTF.

The CDR3 sequence is CASSLGSGRVAGYTF. In DNA form, the CDR3 reads TGCGCCAGCAGCTTGGGGTCGGGTCGGGTAGCTGGCTACACCTTC. The chain employs TRBV5-1 and TRBJ1-2; D not certain. Trimming left V 0 bases short and J 7 bases short, with 16 bases between. The CDR3 sequence is 15 residues long. CDR1 is SGHRS, CDR2 YFSETQ, per germline.

The CDR3 reads CASPGGTGELFF. The CDR3 DNA sequence: TGTGCCAGCCCCGGGGGCACCGGGGAGCTGTTTTTT. The J gene is TRBJ2-2, the V gene TRBV21-1; TRBD2, as called in the table, went unchecked against the DNA. TRBV21-1 is termed a pseudogene. The CDR3 covers 12 residues.

The J gene is TRBJ2-7, the V gene TRBV18; TRBD2 is a possible D gene (5 bases). Germline assignment: CDR1 KGHSH and CDR2 LQKENI. The CDR3 spans 15 residues. V was pared by 2 bases and J by 0 bases, with 11 bases between. The CDR3 DNA sequence: TGTGCCAGCTCACCATCGGGCGGGTCCTCCTACGAGCAGTACTTC. It codes for CASSPSGGSSYEQYF.

This clone was seen only once. J is TRBJ2-7 and V is TRBV7-2, with D perhaps TRBD1 (5 bases). V lost 2 bases, J lost 0 bases, and 8 bases lay in between. The germline gives CDR1 SGHTA, CDR2 FQGNSA. The CDR3 spans 14 residues. DNA of the CDR3: TGTGCCAGCAGCTTAAAGACAGCCTCCTACGAGCAGTACTTC. It is translated as CASSLKTASYEQYF. Based on the CDR3 plus reference TRBV7-2 and TRBJ2-7, the full variable domain is GAGVSQSPSNKVTEKGKDVELRCDPISGHTALYWYRQSLGQGLEFLIYFQGNSAPDKSGLPSDRFSAERTGGSVSTLTIQRTQQEDSAVYLCASSLKTASYEQYFGPGTRLTVT.

The chain is built from TRBV7-3 and TRBJ2-6, with D unresolved. The CDR3 runs 17 residues. V was cut by 2 bases and J by 2 bases, with 13 bases left in between. From germline, CDR1 is SGHTA and CDR2 FQGTGA. The CDR3 sequence is CASSLYSAGAGANVLTF. DNA of the CDR3: TGTGCCAGCAGCTTATACTCCGCCGGAGCTGGGGCCAACGTCCTGACTTTC.

This rearrangement joins TRBV4-1 to TRBJ1-1; no clear D. Germline assignment: CDR1 MGHRA and CDR2 YSYEKL. The V and J ends lost 1 base and 4 bases respectively, with 13 bases between them. The CDR3 is 15 amino acids. The CDR3 protein is CASSQGGGSVTEAFF. CDR3 DNA sequence: TGCGCCAGCAGCCAAGGAGGAGGGAGCGTCACTGAAGCTTTCTTT.

The chain links TRBV18 to TRBJ1-6; TRBD1 aligns across 8 bases. Trimming took 2 bases from V and 5 from J; bases not matched to a gene: 5. CDR3 length: 16 amino acids. Germline CDR1 reads KGHSH; CDR2 reads LQKENI. The CDR3 nucleotides read TGTGCCAGCTCACCAGTCAGGGGGCAGGATAATTCACCCCTCCACTTT. Its protein product is CASSPVRGQDNSPLHF.

Notes on this clone: A read error may produce the germline difference seen at one junction end. The chain carries TRBV5-1 and TRBJ1-1; D may be TRBD1 (5 bases). The CDR3 sequence is 14 residues long. Germline-derived CDR1 and CDR2 are SGHRS and YFSETQ. In nucleotides, the CDR3 is TGCGCCAGCAGCTGGGGCACCTTGAATACTGAAGCTTTCTTT. Its translation: CASSWGTLNTEAFF.

The chain has TRBV5-3 and TRBJ1-5; D call uncertain. TRBV5-3 belongs to the ORF category, with a function that is uncertain. The CDR3 has 16 amino acids. Trimming left V 4 bases short and J 5 bases short, with 19 bases between. CDR3 protein: CARSPTPPDGDQPQHF. The DNA of the CDR3 is TGTGCCAGAAGCCCAACCCCCCCGGATGGGGATCAGCCCCAGCATTTT.

The chain couples TRBV10-1 to TRBJ1-4, with 8 bases matching TRBD1. The CDR3 length is 14 residues. The V gene's germline CDR1 is WNHNN and CDR2 SYGVQD (reference sequence). With 5 bases clipped from V and 3 bases from J, the junction kept 2 bases outside the gene matches. DNA of the CDR3: TGCGCCAGCAGTTCGGGACAGGCTAATGAAAAACTGTTTTTT. Its translation: CASSSGQANEKLFF.

The chain carries TRBV7-2 and TRBJ2-3, with unresolved D. The CDR3 sequence is 13 residues long. Germline assignment: CDR1 SGHTA and CDR2 FQGNSA. V lost 5 bases and J 4 bases, leaving 10 bases between the germline ends. CDR3 DNA: TGTGCCAGCAGCGGCACATGGTCAGATACGCAGTATTTT. It specifies CASSGTWSDTQYF.